These 27 T cell receptor beta chains came from one sample sequenced in a study of T cell repertoires in cytomegalovirus infection. These receptors are not linked to any known antigen. MiXCR was run by TCRdb on the reads, yielding one entry per CDR3 protein. The table lists roughly 570,000 distinct CDR3 sequences, roughly 43% of them singletons. Sample: cultured PBMCs, taken from culture after CMV antigen stimulation. These receptors all come from a human donor in good health (CMV status not recorded). Some clones in this sample may be carry-over from other donors' samples.

The chain has TRBV20-1 and TRBJ2-7, with D perhaps being TRBD1 or TRBD2 (6 bases each). V dropped 7 bases and J dropped 6 bases, with 22 bases sitting between them. Germline CDR1 DFQATT, CDR2 SNEGSKA (reference sequence). The CDR3 runs to 14 residues. The CDR3 here is CSGKGGGRRGEQYF. CDR3 sequence (DNA): TGCAGTGGGAAGGGGGGAGGTCGTCGGGGCGAGCAGTACTTC.

This clonotype was observed many times. V gene TRBV7-2 combines with J gene TRBJ1-1; D unresolved. V was pared by 2 bases and J by 7 bases, with 14 bases between. CDR3 length equals 14 residues. The V gene's germline CDR1 is SGHTA and CDR2 FQGNSA. CDR3 sequence: CASSLHPSGNEAFF. DNA of the CDR3: TGTGCCAGCAGCTTACATCCAAGTGGAAATGAAGCTTTCTTT. Combining the CDR3 with reference TRBV7-2 and TRBJ1-1 gives the whole variable domain GAGVSQSPSNKVTEKGKDVELRCDPISGHTALYWYRQSLGQGLEFLIYFQGNSAPDKSGLPSDRFSAERTGGSVSTLTIQRTQQEDSAVYLCASSLHPSGNEAFFGQGTRLTVV.

This clonotype was recorded many times. This rearrangement joins TRBV7-2 to TRBJ2-1; 12 bases align to TRBD2. Trimming took 5 bases from V and 10 from J; bases not matched to a gene: 9. The CDR3 spans 15 residues. Per the germline V gene, CDR1 is SGHTA and CDR2 is FQGNSA. DNA of the CDR3: TGTGCCAGCAGCCGCCGGGGACTAGCGGGTTTCGAGCAGTTCTTC. Translation gives CASSRRGLAGFEQFF.

The chain couples TRBV7-8 to TRBJ2-1, with TRBD1 matching 8 bases. Germline assignment: CDR1 SGHVS and CDR2 FQNEAQ. Losses at the gene ends were 2 bases for V and 2 bases for J; bases not matched to a gene: 5. CDR3 length: 16 residues. The CDR3 loop reads CASSLRSGGAYNEQFF. CDR3 coding DNA: TGTGCCAGCAGCTTACGTTCAGGGGGCGCCTACAATGAGCAGTTCTTC. The full variable domain, rest sourced from reference TRBV7-8 and TRBJ2-1, is GAGVSQSPRYKVAKRGQDVALRCDPISGHVSLFWYQQALGQGPEFLTYFQNEAQLDKSGLPSDRFFAERPEGSVSTLKIQRTQQEDSAVYLCASSLRSGGAYNEQFFGPGTRLTVL.

This chain connects TRBV20-1 to TRBJ2-1; D remains ambiguous. V lost 0 bases and J 7 bases, leaving 10 bases between the germline ends. There are 13 residues in the CDR3. Germline CDR1 is DFQATT and CDR2 is SNEGSKA (reference sequence). The CDR3 loop reads CSARDYSANEQFF. CDR3 coding DNA: TGCAGTGCTAGAGATTACAGCGCGAATGAGCAGTTCTTC.

This clonotype came up a few times. The CDR3 spells CASFPGTGETEAFF. Here the CDR3 DNA reads TGTGCCAGTTTTCCCGGGACAGGGGAAACTGAAGCTTTCTTT. The genes are TRBV10-3 and TRBJ1-1; 10 positions agree with TRBD1. J was trimmed by 5 bases and V by 10 bases; bases with no gene match: 10. Germline CDR1 ENHRY, CDR2 SYGVKD. The length of the CDR3 is 14 residues.

This clonotype was seen repeatedly, ten times or more. The chain links TRBV7-2 to TRBJ2-1, with 11 positions matching TRBD2. With 3 bases clipped from V and 7 bases from J, the junction kept 8 bases outside the gene matches. Germline V gene data show CDR1 as SGHTA and CDR2 as FQGNSA. The CDR3 spans 16 residues. The CDR3 loop is CASSFRRLAGGNEQFF. The CDR3 DNA reads as TGTGCCAGCAGCTTTCGGCGCCTAGCGGGAGGTAATGAGCAGTTCTTC.

This clonotype came up a few times. This chain connects TRBV7-7 to TRBJ2-5, with 9 bases aligning to TRBD2. Trimming removed 5 bases from V and 5 bases from J; junction bases left unmatched: 6. CDR1 is SSHAT, CDR2 FNYEAQ, per germline (reference sequence). This CDR3 has 14 residues. CDR3: CASSPGLARETQYF. In nucleotides, the CDR3 is TGTGCCAGCAGCCCGGGACTAGCTAGGGAGACCCAGTACTTC.

CDR3 DNA sequence: TGTGCCAGTTCCCCGAGGACAGGGGCATCCCCTGGGGGCTACACCTTC. Its protein product is CASSPRTGASPGGYTF. The chain uses TRBV19 and TRBJ1-2, with 9 bases matching TRBD1. Germline V gene data show CDR1 as LNHDA and CDR2 as SQIVND (reference sequence). This CDR3 is built from 16 residues. The V and J ends lost 8 bases and 8 bases, in that order; junction bases with no gene match: 18.

The chain recombines TRBV7-8 with TRBJ1-2; D is undetermined. Germline V gene lookup returns CDR1 SGHVS and CDR2 FQNEAQ. Between the trimmed V and J ends, which lost 4 bases and 5 bases, there was a span of 14 bases. This CDR3 spans 14 amino acids. As DNA, the CDR3 is TGTGCCAGCAGCTATACAGAGACATCGTATGGCTACACCTTC. Encoded protein: CASSYTETSYGYTF.

This clonotype was observed a handful of times. This rearrangement joins TRBV5-8 to TRBJ2-1; a possible D gene is TRBD1 (6 bases). V lost 4 bases and J lost 10, with 12 bases in between. The CDR3 extends over 12 amino acids. CDR1 SGHTS and CDR2 YDEGEE come from the germline V gene. CDR3 region: CASSNRALEQFF. DNA for the CDR3: TGTGCCAGCAGCAACAGGGCCCTCGAGCAGTTCTTC. Looking up the rest from reference TRBV5-8 and TRBJ2-1 gives the full variable domain: EAGVTQSPTHLIKTRGQQATLRCSPISGHTSVYWYQQALGLGLQFLLWYDEGEERNRGNFPPRFSGRQFPNYSSELNVNALELEDSALYLCASSNRALEQFFGPGTRLTVL.

This clonotype was seen a handful of times. The V call is TRBV20-1, the J call TRBJ1-6; D might be TRBD1 (6 bases). The germline CDR1 and CDR2 sequences are DFQATT and SNEGSKA (reference sequence). V gave up 0 bases and J gave up 6 bases, with 15 bases separating them. The CDR3 covers 16 residues. The chain's CDR3 is CSARDRRGGANSPLHF. The CDR3, as DNA: TGCAGTGCTAGAGATCGAAGGGGGGGAGCTAATTCACCCCTCCACTTT.

The chain joins TRBV4-1 to TRBJ1-4; 9 bases align to TRBD1. V dropped 3 bases and J dropped 8; count of bases not matched to a gene: 10. From germline, CDR1 is MGHRA and CDR2 YSYEKL. CDR3 size: 16 residues. The CDR3 sequence: CASSQGPDRGSEKLFF. CDR3 DNA sequence: TGCGCCAGCAGCCAGGGCCCCGACAGGGGGAGCGAAAAACTGTTTTTT.

A few counts support this clonotype. The junction shows a germline mismatch at one end, possibly a read error. CDR3 in amino acids: CASTLTVGDTQYF. The CDR3 DNA reads as TGTGCCAGCACCTTAACGGTCGGAGATACGCAGTATTTT. This chain uses TRBV7-2 with TRBJ2-3, with D unresolved. CDR1 and CDR2 (germline): SGHTA, FQGNSA. The CDR3 runs 13 residues.

This clonotype has a handful of counts. The chain links TRBV24-1 to TRBJ2-2, with D possibly matching TRBD2 (6 bases). The germline gives CDR1 KGHDR, CDR2 SFDVKD. The CDR3 extends over 15 amino acids. V dropped 3 bases and J dropped 3 bases, with 10 bases sitting between them. The CDR3 is CATSDATGDTGELFF. The CDR3, as DNA: TGTGCCACCAGTGATGCGACGGGGGACACCGGGGAGCTGTTTTTT.

The V and J genes are TRBV7-9 and TRBJ1-1; tentatively, D is TRBD1 (6 bases). Germline CDR1 SEHNR, CDR2 FQNEAQ (reference sequence). The length of the CDR3 is 20 residues. The V end was cut by 1 base, the J end by 1 base, with 25 bases between. The CDR3 region has the DNA TGTGCCAGCAGCTTAGTTTTTCAGGGGTTGACTCGGTTTACGAACACTGAAGCTTTCTTT. This translates into CASSLVFQGLTRFTNTEAFF.

This clonotype was seen a handful of times. The rearrangement uses TRBV6-1 and TRBJ1-3; D perhaps matches TRBD1 (5 bases). CDR1 MNHNS and CDR2 SASEGT come from the germline V gene. V lost 4 bases and J lost 2, with 6 bases in between. CDR3 length: 13 amino acids. Here the CDR3 DNA reads TGTGCCAGCAGTGGAGGGGCTGGAAACACCATATATTTT. Translated, it gives CASSGGAGNTIYF.

This clonotype was detected a few times. V usage is TRBV6-2 or TRBV6-3 and J usage is TRBJ2-7; tentatively, D is TRBD1 (5 bases). V lost 0 bases, J lost 2 bases, and 20 bases lay in between. The CDR3 is made up of 18 amino acids. The germline V gene encodes CDR1 MNHEY and CDR2 SVGEGT. As DNA, the CDR3 is TGTGCCAGCAGTTACTCGCAGGGCCGTCCCACGAAAACCTACGAGCAGTACTTC. Its translation: CASSYSQGRPTKTYEQYF.

The rearrangement joins TRBV12-3 or TRBV12-4 to TRBJ2-3; D may be TRBD1 or TRBD2 (5 bases each). The CDR3 runs to 14 residues. The ends were cut back, 1 base at V and 4 bases at J, with 9 bases in the middle. CDR3 region: CASSLGGTADTQYF. The CDR3 DNA reads TGTGCCAGCAGTTTAGGAGGGACGGCAGATACGCAGTATTTT.

This clonotype was seen only a few times. This chain joins TRBV7-9 and TRBJ1-5, with unresolved D. CDR3 length equals 15 residues. Trimming shortened V by 5 bases and J by 2 bases, and 13 bases separated the two germline ends. Germline V gene data show CDR1 as SEHNR and CDR2 as FQNEAQ (reference sequence). The CDR3, as DNA: TGTGCCAGCAGCCTTGGAGTTTATGGCAATCAGCCCCAGCATTTT. Encoded protein: CASSLGVYGNQPQHF. Full variable domain (missing parts from reference TRBV7-9 and TRBJ1-5): DTGVSQNPRHKITKRGQNVTFRCDPISEHNRLYWYRQTLGQGPEFLTYFQNEAQLEKSRLLSDRFSAERPKGSFSTLEIQRTEQGDSAMYLCASSLGVYGNQPQHFGDGTRLSIL.

This clonotype has only a few counts. This rearrangement joins TRBV12-3 or TRBV12-4 to TRBJ2-7, with 9 nucleotides matching TRBD1. The CDR3 is made up of 15 amino acids. J lost 5 bases, V lost 1 base, and 6 bases had no gene match. The CDR3 loop is CASSLVTGGFDEQYF. The DNA for the CDR3 is TGTGCCAGCAGTTTAGTCACAGGGGGCTTTGACGAGCAGTACTTC.

Only one count was recorded for this clonotype. The rearrangement uses TRBV5-1 and TRBJ2-1; 10 bases align to TRBD2. V shed 4 bases, J shed 7 bases, and the junction held 11 bases outside the gene matches. Germline CDR1 reads SGHRS; CDR2 reads YFSETQ. CDR3 size: 16 residues. Here the CDR3 reads CASSIYSGRAGNEQFF. In nucleotides, the CDR3 is TGCGCCAGCAGCATTTACAGCGGGAGGGCCGGAAATGAGCAGTTCTTC.

This clonotype was seen more than once but under ten times. This rearrangement joins TRBV7-9 to TRBJ2-3; D may correspond to TRBD1 or TRBD2 (5 bases each). The CDR3 totals 11 residues. V lost 8 bases and J 6 bases, leaving 9 bases between the germline ends. The germline V gene encodes CDR1 SEHNR and CDR2 FQNEAQ (reference sequence). CDR3 DNA: TGTGCCAGCGAGGGGTCGGATACGCAGTATTTT. It codes for CASEGSDTQYF.

The chain has TRBV7-6 and TRBJ2-2; D is uncertain. The germline V gene has CDR1 SGHVS and CDR2 FNYEAQ. The ends were cut back, 5 bases at V and 5 bases at J, with 9 bases in the middle. This CDR3 has 13 residues. The CDR3 sequence: CASSPVPTGELFF. CDR3 sequence (DNA): TGTGCCAGCAGCCCGGTCCCGACCGGGGAGCTGTTTTTT.

The rearrangement links TRBV27 to TRBJ2-3; D may be TRBD2 (5 bases). The CDR3 spans 13 residues. The germline V gene has CDR1 MNHEY and CDR2 SMNVEV (reference sequence). The V end was cut by 0 bases, the J end by 11 bases, with 12 bases between. CDR3: CASSLSTGNEQYF. The DNA for the CDR3 is TGTGCCAGCAGTTTATCGACCGGGAACGAGCAGTATTTT.

Details on this clonotype: One end of the junction is discordant with germline, which a read error may explain. The V gene is TRBV20-1, the J gene TRBJ2-3; possibly TRBD1 for D (5 bases). The germline gives CDR1 DFQATT, CDR2 SNEGSKA (reference sequence). CDR3 length: 11 amino acids. The CDR3 spells CRARGRDTQYF. DNA of the CDR3: TGCAGAGCTAGGGGCCGGGATACGCAGTATTTT.

This clonotype came up a few times. The rearrangement uses TRBV7-2 and TRBJ2-1; the D call may be TRBD1 or TRBD2 (7 bases each). Germline CDR1 reads SGHTA; CDR2 reads FQGNSA. V shed 5 bases and J shed 8 bases, with 22 bases lying between them. The CDR3 runs 16 residues. The CDR3 spells CASSPRGTTGEDEQFF. CDR3 sequence (DNA): TGTGCCAGCAGCCCCAGGGGGACTACTGGGGAGGATGAGCAGTTCTTC.